These 20 T cell receptor beta chains were sequenced from one sample in a study of vaccination and CD4 T cells after COVID-19. Time point denoted: late sampling 161 to 241 days after vaccination in three convalescent patients. Treatment indicated: roughly 10-day PBMC culture with coronavirus spike peptide pools or control peptides (ViraFEST assay). The Oncomine TCR Beta short-read assay was applied to DNA of cultured CD4+ T cells. TCRdb passed the PCR reads through MiXCR, listing each CDR3 protein once. The profile covers over 15,000 distinct CDR3 sequences, with under 65% appearing a single time and about 20% taken by the ten largest. No antigens are known for them. Sequencing was performed on CD4+ T cells from blood, cultured in vitro, taken about 7 months after SARS-CoV-2 vaccination. The source of these receptors is a human donor who had recovered from COVID-19.

V gene TRBV15 combines with J gene TRBJ2-1; weak D call: TRBD2 (6 bases). V was pared by 3 bases and J by 8 bases, with 14 bases between. Per germline, CDR1 LNHNV and CDR2 YYDKDF (reference sequence). The CDR3 has 14 amino acids. The CDR3 sequence is CATSRGGPRDEQFF. In DNA, the CDR3 is TGTGCCACCAGCAGGGGAGGACCGAGGGATGAGCAGTTCTTC.

The sample holds a few counts of this clonotype. The rearrangement joins TRBV5-4 to TRBJ1-2, with 7 bases lining up with TRBD1. V gave up 0 bases and J gave up 4 bases; unmatched junction bases: 6. CDR1 and CDR2 from the germline V gene are SGHNT and YYREEE (reference sequence). The CDR3 has 15 residues. CDR3 DNA: TGTGCCAGCAGCTTGGCCTGGGACAGCCTCTATGGCTACACCTTC. Amino acids: CASSLAWDSLYGYTF. The full variable domain, completed using reference TRBV5-4 and TRBJ1-2, is ETGVTQSPTHLIKTRGQQVTLRCSSQSGHNTVSWYQQALGQGPQFIFQYYREEENGRGNFPPRFSGLQFPNYSSELNVNALELDDSALYLCASSLAWDSLYGYTFGSGTRLTVV.

V and J are TRBV10-2 and TRBJ2-5; 11 nucleotides agree with TRBD2. Germline loops: CDR1 WSHSY, CDR2 SAAADI. The CDR3 contains 14 residues. The V gene end was trimmed by 4 bases and the J gene end by 7 bases; junction bases not matched to a gene: 5. The CDR3 DNA is TGCGCCAGCAGTGCGACTAGCGGGGAGGGGACCCAGTACTTC. Translating gives CASSATSGEGTQYF.

The chain joins TRBV15 to TRBJ2-5, with 8 bases lining up with TRBD1. Trimming took 0 bases from V and 3 from J; bases not matched to a gene: 12. Germline V gene sequence: CDR1 LNHNV, CDR2 YYDKDF (reference sequence). This CDR3 has 18 residues. CDR3 residues: CATSRERQGAPGKETQYF. CDR3 coding DNA: TGTGCCACCAGCAGAGAGAGGCAGGGGGCGCCGGGTAAAGAGACCCAGTACTTC.

The chain carries TRBV11-3 and TRBJ2-5; 7 bases agree with TRBD1. Germline lookup yields CDR1 SGHNT and CDR2 YENEEA. The CDR3 consists of 14 residues. With V trimmed by 1 base and J by 4 bases, 3 bases remained unmatched. The CDR3 region has the DNA TGTGCCAGCAGCTTAGGACAGGGCGGAGAGACCCAGTACTTC. Its translation is CASSLGQGGETQYF.

The chain is built from TRBV6-1 and TRBJ1-1; no definite D call. Trimming removed 7 bases at V and 8 bases at J, with 11 bases between. Germline CDR1 and CDR2: MNHNS and SASEGT. This CDR3 has 11 residues. The CDR3 protein is CASTISGEAFF. The DNA of the CDR3 is TGTGCCAGCACAATTTCGGGCGAAGCTTTCTTT.

J is TRBJ1-2 and V is TRBV5-4; a possible D gene is TRBD1 (6 bases). Germline values: CDR1 SGHNT, CDR2 YYREEE (reference sequence). The CDR3 length is 15 residues. Between the trimmed V and J ends, which lost 4 bases and 8 bases, there was a span of 21 bases. This CDR3 reads CASSPGQNTPGGYTF. CDR3 coding DNA: TGTGCCAGCAGCCCCGGACAGAACACCCCAGGGGGCTACACCTTC.

This clonotype has more than one count but fewer than ten. The rearrangement links TRBV20-1 to TRBJ2-5; 7 positions agree with TRBD2. In germline, CDR1 is DFQATT, CDR2 SNEGSKA (reference sequence). The trim removed 4 bases at V and 5 bases at J, leaving 7 bases unmatched. The CDR3 has 13 amino acids. This chain's CDR3 is CSAMTSSEETQYF. The CDR3 DNA sequence: TGCAGTGCTATGACTAGCAGTGAGGAGACCCAGTACTTC.

This clonotype was observed a handful of times. V is TRBV7-3 and J is TRBJ2-6, with D unresolved. V dropped 7 bases and J dropped 0 bases, with 7 bases sitting between them. The V gene's germline CDR1 is SGHTA and CDR2 FQGTGA. The CDR3 has 14 residues. The CDR3 protein is CASKRASGANVLTF. The CDR3 nucleotides are TGTGCCAGCAAAAGGGCCTCTGGGGCCAACGTCCTGACTTTC.

The sample holds a few counts of this clonotype. This chain joins TRBV6-1 and TRBJ2-1; TRBD2 agrees at 13 bases. Germline V CDR1 and CDR2: MNHNS, SASEGT. The length of the CDR3 is 14 residues. The J segment lost 6 bases and the V segment lost 10 bases, leaving 6 bases of the junction unmatched. CDR3 loop: CATPRLAGGNEQFF. CDR3 in DNA: TGTGCCACTCCGAGACTAGCGGGAGGCAATGAGCAGTTCTTC.

The chain combines TRBV7-2 with TRBJ2-3; 10 bases agree with TRBD2. This CDR3 has 17 amino acids. CDR1 and CDR2 (germline): SGHTA, FQGNSA. The V segment lost 3 bases and the J segment 4 bases; nucleotides outside the gene matches: 10. Here the CDR3 DNA reads TGTGCCAGCAGCTTCCTACCTTCTAGCGGGAGAGCAGATACGCAGTATTTT. It is translated as CASSFLPSSGRADTQYF. Looking up the rest from reference TRBV7-2 and TRBJ2-3 gives the full variable domain: GAGVSQSPSNKVTEKGKDVELRCDPISGHTALYWYRQSLGQGLEFLIYFQGNSAPDKSGLPSDRFSAERTGGSVSTLTIQRTQQEDSAVYLCASSFLPSSGRADTQYFGPGTRLTVL.

The V call is TRBV11-2, the J call TRBJ1-1; possibly TRBD1 for D (5 bases). This CDR3 spans 14 amino acids. Germline V gene lookup returns CDR1 SGHAT and CDR2 FQNNGV. Trimming removed 6 bases at V and 3 bases at J, with 14 bases between. This CDR3 reads CASRPGRGDTEAFF. CDR3 sequence (DNA): TGTGCCAGCAGGCCGGGGCGAGGGGACACTGAAGCTTTCTTT.

This clonotype was seen only a few times. This sequence joins TRBV25-1 and TRBJ1-2; possible D gene TRBD1, 6 bases. This CDR3 is 14 amino acids long. From germline, CDR1 is MGHDK and CDR2 SYGVNS. V lost 6 bases and J lost 10, with 21 bases in between. CDR3 sequence reads: CASSTSRGGPYYTF. The CDR3 DNA follows: TGTGCCAGCAGCACAAGCAGGGGTGGCCCCTACTACACCTTC.

The chain combines TRBV19 with TRBJ1-1; the match to TRBD1 covers 7 bases. J lost 5 bases, V lost 3 bases, and 18 bases had no gene match. The germline V gene has CDR1 LNHDA and CDR2 SQIVND (reference sequence). This CDR3 is 18 amino acids long. The chain's CDR3 is CASSISQGNLRFETEAFF. The CDR3 DNA reads TGTGCCAGTAGTATCTCACAGGGGAATCTAAGGTTTGAGACTGAAGCTTTCTTT. The complete variable domain, with remaining parts taken from reference TRBV19 and TRBJ1-1, reads DGGITQSPKYLFRKEGQNVTLSCEQNLNHDAMYWYRQDPGQGLRLIYYSQIVNDFQKGDIAEGYSVSREKKESFPLTVTSAQKNPTAFYLCASSISQGNLRFETEAFFGQGTRLTVV.

This rearrangement joins TRBV20-1 to TRBJ2-7; perhaps D is TRBD1 or TRBD2 (5 bases each). From germline, CDR1 is DFQATT and CDR2 SNEGSKA (reference sequence). The CDR3 loop spans 13 amino acids. Trimming removed 5 bases from V and 2 bases from J, with 13 bases in between. CDR3 residues: CSASRGHTYEQYF. Written as DNA, the CDR3 is TGCAGTGCTTCACGGGGCCATACCTACGAGCAGTACTTC.

The chain uses TRBV7-2 and TRBJ2-1; 7 positions agree with TRBD2. With V trimmed by 3 bases and J by 6 bases, 2 bases remained unmatched. The CDR3 has 13 residues. Germline V gene lookup returns CDR1 SGHTA and CDR2 FQGNSA. CDR3 in DNA: TGTGCCAGCAGCTTGACTAGCCTCAATGAGCAGTTCTTC. Protein: CASSLTSLNEQFF.

There are a few counts of this clonotype. The chain links TRBV19 to TRBJ2-5, with D possibly being TRBD1 or TRBD2 (6 bases each). This CDR3 is built from 12 residues. Trimming removed 10 bases at V and 5 bases at J, with 14 bases between. Germline values: CDR1 LNHDA, CDR2 SQIVND (reference sequence). CDR3 protein: CATRQAGETQYF. The CDR3, as DNA: TGTGCCACCCGACAGGCGGGGGAGACCCAGTACTTC. Using reference TRBV19 and TRBJ2-5 for the parts outside the CDR3, the full variable domain is DGGITQSPKYLFRKEGQNVTLSCEQNLNHDAMYWYRQDPGQGLRLIYYSQIVNDFQKGDIAEGYSVSREKKESFPLTVTSAQKNPTAFYLCATRQAGETQYFGPGTRLLVL.

The chain links TRBV19 to TRBJ2-7; 8 nucleotides agree with TRBD1. Germline CDR1 and CDR2: LNHDA and SQIVND (reference sequence). V lost 5 bases and J lost 4; bases outside the gene matches: 4. CDR3 length equals 13 residues. CDR3 amino acids: CASSAGQVYEQYF. In DNA, the CDR3 is TGTGCCAGTAGTGCGGGACAGGTTTACGAGCAGTACTTC.

The rearrangement joins TRBV6-1 to TRBJ2-7; TRBD2 aligns across 12 bases. The CDR3 spans 16 residues. The V and J ends lost 7 bases and 2 bases, in that order; junction bases with no gene match: 9. CDR1 and CDR2 from the germline V gene are MNHNS and SASEGT. CDR3 coding DNA: TGTGCCAGCATTCTAGCGGGGGGGAATAATGCCTACGAGCAGTACTTC. As protein: CASILAGGNNAYEQYF.

The CDR3 sequence is CIGVGAWDGYTF. As DNA, the CDR3 is TGCATCGGGGTAGGGGCTTGGGATGGCTACACCTTC. J is TRBJ1-2 and V is TRBV20-1; TRBD1 might be the D (5 bases). Germline V gene sequence: CDR1 DFQATT, CDR2 SNEGSKA (reference sequence). The CDR3 is 12 amino acids.